This T cell receptor (beta chain) was recovered during a study of blood T cells in healthy people across ages. At least 7 million PBMCs were isolated per sample. The junction had 3 bases not matched to a gene; V was cut back by 5 bases and J by 0 bases. The CDR3 has 14 residues. Germline-derived CDR1 and CDR2 are DFQATT and SNEGSKA (reference sequence). For the second PCR, which ran for about 6 to 12 cycles, a sample-barcoded 5' primer and a J-beta primer mix were used. The template-switch adaptor was a 5' adaptor with 12 random nucleotides. It tagged each cDNA molecule. CDR3-containing paired-end reads numbered at least 2.5 million in each sample. TCRdb ran MiXCR on the 5' RACE reads and lists one entry per CDR3 protein. The table shows 550,000 to 750,000 distinct CDR3 sequences, with 20% to 25% occurring only once.

The sample taken for sequencing was blood. The chain recombines TRBV20-1 with TRBJ1-3; 8 bases fit TRBD1. This sequence originates from a man aged 65 to 85 in good health. CDR3 coding DNA: TGCAGTGCTGGGGACAGGTCCTCTGGAAACACCATATATTTT. It codes for CSAGDRSSGNTIYF.